Listed below are T cell receptor beta chains from one sample, sequenced in a study of blood T cells in healthy people across ages. TCRdb called the 5' RACE reads again in MiXCR, with one record for every CDR3 protein. The data hold about 900,000 distinct CDR3 sequences, with 55% to 65% observed a single time. The specimen was blood. These receptors were collected from a man aged 25 to 40 in good health. Both conserved end residues are part of each CDR3. The D gene is left open where the match is weak. Clone size is shown for a subset of rows, as once, few, many or a class of expanded clone.

D	V	length	size	J	CDR3	DNA
TRBD2	TRBV27	16	NA	TRBJ2-1	CASSLGTSGGNNEQFF	TGTGCCAGCAGTTTGGGGACTAGCGGGGGAAACAATGAGCAGTTCTTC
NA	TRBV9	17	NA	TRBJ2-3	CASSGGASSRATDTQYF	TGTGCCAGCAGCGGGGGAGCGAGTAGCAGGGCCACAGATACGCAGTATTTT
NA	TRBV7-2	14	few	TRBJ1-2	CASSLGRGPEGYTF	TGTGCCAGCAGCTTAGGACGGGGACCGGAAGGCTACACCTTC
NA	TRBV2	15	NA	TRBJ1-1	CASSEARTGNTEAFF	TGTGCCAGCAGTGAAGCTAGGACGGGGAACACTGAAGCTTTCTTT
NA	TRBV27	15	few	TRBJ1-2	CASSLDFGAVSGYTF	TGTGCCAGCAGTTTAGATTTCGGGGCTGTAAGTGGCTACACCTTC
NA	TRBV5-1	15	NA	TRBJ2-1	CASSLGGRGYDEQFF	TGCGCCAGCAGCTTGGGTGGGCGGGGATACGATGAGCAGTTCTTC
NA	TRBV28	16	NA	TRBJ2-7	CASSFRFRATFYEQYF	TGTGCCAGCAGTTTTAGATTCAGGGCCACTTTCTACGAGCAGTACTTC
NA	TRBV4-3	15	NA	TRBJ1-2	CASSQEVVRINGYTF	TGCGCCAGCAGCCAAGAAGTGGTCAGAATAAATGGCTACACCTTC
NA	TRBV30	14	NA	TRBJ2-3	CAWSVQKGLDAQYF	TGTGCCTGGAGTGTACAAAAGGGGTTGGATGCGCAGTATTTT
TRBD1	TRBV30	15	once	TRBJ2-5	CAWSQPTGGGETQYF	TGTGCCTGGAGTCAACCCACAGGGGGTGGGGAGACCCAGTACTTC
NA	TRBV27	14	NA	TRBJ2-5	CASSENGSQETQYF	TGTGCCAGCAGTGAGAATGGGTCCCAAGAGACCCAGTACTTC
NA	TRBV2	15	NA	TRBJ2-3	CASSETDKSTDTQYF	TGTGCCAGCAGCGAAACAGACAAAAGCACAGATACGCAGTATTTT
NA	TRBV7-9	15	NA	TRBJ1-4	CASGTWTQINEKLFF	TGTGCCAGCGGTACCTGGACTCAGATCAATGAAAAACTGTTTTTT
NA	TRBV4-2	14	NA	TRBJ2-7	CASSQEPGAYEQYF	TGTGCCAGCAGCCAAGAACCCGGAGCCTACGAGCAGTACTTC
TRBD1	TRBV28	15	NA	TRBJ2-7	CASRQTGQGEREQYF	TGTGCCAGCAGACAGACGGGACAGGGGGAGCGGGAGCAGTACTTC
NA	TRBV20-1	15	NA	TRBJ2-3	CSASEAVTSTDTQYF	TGCAGTGCTAGTGAGGCAGTCACTAGCACAGATACGCAGTATTTT
NA	TRBV6-2/TRBV6-3	13	NA	TRBJ2-7	CASIRRGNYEQYF	TGTGCCAGCATTAGGAGGGGTAACTACGAGCAGTACTTC
NA	TRBV7-9	12	few	TRBJ2-1	CASSSSLNEQFF	TGTGCCAGCAGCTCCTCATTAAATGAGCAGTTCTTC
TRBD2	TRBV6-5	13	NA	TRBJ2-7	CASRNPGGHEQYF	TGTGCCAGCAGAAACCCGGGAGGCCACGAGCAGTACTTC
TRBD1	TRBV6-1	12	NA	TRBJ2-7	CAGSETGYEQYF	TGTGCCGGCAGTGAGACAGGGTACGAGCAGTACTTC
TRBD2	TRBV7-3	16	NA	TRBJ2-3	CASSLNAGEMADTQYF	TGTGCCAGCAGCTTAAACGCGGGGGAAATGGCAGATACGCAGTATTTT
NA	TRBV4-3	15	NA	TRBJ2-4	CASSQVFSPRGIQYF	TGCGCCAGCAGCCAAGTTTTCAGCCCTCGGGGCATTCAGTACTTC
TRBD1	TRBV6-5	15	once	TRBJ2-7	CASSYSPGQGSEQYF	TGTGCCAGCAGTTACTCACCGGGACAGGGGAGCGAGCAGTACTTC
NA	TRBV28	13	NA	TRBJ2-1	CAAGGVTYNEQFF	TGTGCCGCGGGCGGGGTCACCTACAATGAGCAGTTCTTC
NA	TRBV6-5	14	NA	TRBJ2-3	CASSYSQTTDTQYF	TGTGCCAGCAGTTACTCGCAGACCACAGATACGCAGTATTTT
NA	TRBV6-1	10	few	TRBJ2-5	CASSAETQYF	TGTGCCAGCAGTGCGGAGACCCAGTACTTC
NA	TRBV9	16	few	TRBJ2-1	CASSARLAATYNEQFF	TGTGCCAGCAGCGCCCGCTTAGCGGCCACCTACAATGAGCAGTTCTTC
NA	TRBV12-3/TRBV12-4	17	NA	TRBJ1-5	CASSPKTGLEGNQPQHF	TGTGCCAGCAGCCCAAAGACTGGTTTGGAGGGCAATCAGCCCCAGCATTTT
TRBD2	TRBV7-2	16	NA	TRBJ2-1	CASSLESRGGRNEQFF	TGTGCCAGCAGCTTAGAGTCGCGGGGGGGCCGCAATGAGCAGTTCTTC
NA	TRBV11-2	15	NA	TRBJ2-5	CASSSGFGGQETQYF	TGTGCCAGCAGCTCAGGTTTCGGGGGCCAAGAGACCCAGTACTTC
TRBD1	TRBV15	14	NA	TRBJ2-5	CATSRDGTGREQYF	TGTGCCACCAGCAGAGATGGGACAGGTAGGGAGCAGTACTTC
NA	TRBV24-1	15	NA	TRBJ2-1	CATSDPGTPYNEQFF	TGTGCCACCAGTGATCCCGGGACTCCCTACAATGAGCAGTTCTTC
TRBD1	TRBV28	16	NA	TRBJ2-1	CASSLGRGTGSHEQFF	TGTGCCAGCAGTCTAGGGAGGGGGACAGGGTCCCATGAGCAGTTCTTC
TRBD2	TRBV12-3/TRBV12-4	16	once	TRBJ2-5	CASSSLAGGLRETQYF	TGTGCCAGCAGTTCCCTAGCGGGGGGGCTTAGGGAGACCCAGTACTTC
NA	TRBV4-2	16	NA	TRBJ1-2	CASSQVRGDDGYGYTF	TGTGCCAGCAGCCAAGTTCGCGGGGACGATGGCTATGGCTACACCTTC
NA	TRBV12-3/TRBV12-4	16	NA	TRBJ2-3	CASSFPDNLRTDTQYF	TGTGCCAGCAGTTTCCCAGACAATCTTAGGACAGATACGCAGTATTTT
NA	TRBV6-1	16	NA	TRBJ2-7	CASSENFGDLGYEQYF	TGTGCCAGCAGTGAAAATTTTGGGGATTTGGGCTACGAGCAGTACTTC
NA	TRBV6-5	16	few	TRBJ2-5	CASGVNFLNPRGTQYF	TGTGCCAGCGGAGTAAACTTCCTAAACCCGAGGGGGACCCAGTACTTC
NA	TRBV29-1	12	NA	TRBJ1-1	CSVVLENTEAFF	TGCAGCGTTGTGTTAGAGAACACTGAAGCTTTCTTT
NA	TRBV9	16	NA	TRBJ1-6	CASSVGRGAENSPLHF	TGTGCCAGCAGCGTAGGACGGGGGGCTGAGAATTCACCCCTCCACTTT
NA	TRBV27	15	NA	TRBJ2-3	CASKITVMSTDTQYF	TGTGCCAGCAAAATTACAGTGATGTCCACAGATACGCAGTATTTT
NA	TRBV12-3/TRBV12-4	16	NA	TRBJ2-5	CASSPLPGAGKETQYF	TGTGCCAGCAGTCCCCTCCCCGGGGCAGGGAAGGAGACCCAGTACTTC
NA	TRBV9	15	once	TRBJ2-3	CASSGGVGAGDTQYF	TGTGCCAGCAGCGGGGGAGTGGGGGCGGGAGATACGCAGTATTTT
TRBD1	TRBV29-1	12	NA	TRBJ2-3	CSFRTGPDAQYF	TGCAGCTTCCGGACAGGGCCAGATGCGCAGTATTTT
NA	TRBV20-1	13	NA	TRBJ2-5	CSAAPLQQETQYF	TGCAGTGCAGCCCCCCTACAGCAAGAGACCCAGTACTTC
NA	TRBV7-2	15	once	TRBJ1-4	CASSLQGPINEKLFF	TGTGCCAGCAGCTTGCAGGGGCCGATTAATGAAAAACTGTTTTTT
NA	TRBV20-1	11	NA	TRBJ2-1	CSARVHNEQFF	TGCAGTGCTAGAGTGCACAATGAGCAGTTCTTC
TRBD1	TRBV7-9	15	NA	TRBJ2-5	CASKSRDRVQETQYF	TGTGCCAGCAAGTCCCGGGACAGGGTCCAAGAGACCCAGTACTTC
NA	TRBV6-5	12	NA	TRBJ2-7	CASSYRGYEQYF	TGTGCCAGCAGTTATAGAGGGTACGAGCAGTACTTC
TRBD1	TRBV12-3/TRBV12-4	16	NA	TRBJ2-7	CASSLGPPTTGFEQYF	TGTGCCAGCAGTTTAGGTCCCCCCACGACAGGGTTCGAGCAGTACTTC
TRBD2	TRBV7-9	15	few	TRBJ2-1	CASSLIAGGPNEQFF	TGTGCCAGCAGCTTGATAGCGGGGGGGCCTAATGAGCAGTTCTTC
NA	TRBV20-1	13	NA	TRBJ2-1	CSARGSLRNEQFF	TGCAGTGCTAGGGGCAGCCTCAGGAATGAGCAGTTCTTC
TRBD2	TRBV29-1	13	NA	TRBJ2-3	CSVDGRAGDTQYF	TGCAGCGTTGACGGGAGGGCTGGAGATACGCAGTATTTT
TRBD1	TRBV7-3	16	NA	TRBJ1-6	CASSSGTDPYNSPLHF	TGTGCCAGCAGCTCGGGGACAGATCCCTATAATTCACCCCTCCACTTT
NA	TRBV20-1	16	NA	TRBJ1-6	CSARDPGSPPSSPLHF	TGCAGTGCTAGAGACCCGGGGAGTCCCCCGAGTTCACCCCTCCACTTT
NA	TRBV7-8	17	NA	TRBJ2-3	CASSFNPSARITDTQYF	TGTGCCAGCAGCTTCAACCCATCGGCCAGAATCACAGATACGCAGTATTTT
NA	TRBV6-2/TRBV6-3	17	NA	TRBJ2-1	CASSRSVVLVAWDEQFF	TGTGCCAGCAGTCGTTCGGTTGTCCTCGTCGCATGGGATGAGCAGTTCTTC